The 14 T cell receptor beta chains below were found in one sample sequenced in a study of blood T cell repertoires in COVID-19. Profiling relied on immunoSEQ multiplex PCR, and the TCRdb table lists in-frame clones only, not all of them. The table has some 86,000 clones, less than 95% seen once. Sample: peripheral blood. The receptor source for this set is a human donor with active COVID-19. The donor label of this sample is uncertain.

CDR3 sequence: CASSLAGLAPYNEQFF. CDR3 DNA sequence: TGTGCCAGCAGCTTAGCGGGACTAGCGCCCTACAATGAGCAGTTCTTC. The rearrangement links TRBV7-2 to TRBJ2-1, with 10 bases that match TRBD2. The CDR3 length is 16 residues. The germline gives CDR1 SGHTA, CDR2 FQGNSA. J lost 2 bases, V lost 0 bases, and 1 base had no gene match.

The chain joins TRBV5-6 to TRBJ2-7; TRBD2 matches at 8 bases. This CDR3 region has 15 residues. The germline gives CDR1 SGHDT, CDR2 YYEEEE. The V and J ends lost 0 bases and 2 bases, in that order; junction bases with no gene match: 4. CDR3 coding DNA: TGTGCCAGCAGCTTGGGCGGGCGGGGGGCCTACGAGCAGTACTTC. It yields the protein CASSLGGRGAYEQYF.

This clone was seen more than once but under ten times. CDR3 loop: CASSQSGQGPYEQYF. The CDR3 nucleotides are TGTGCCAGCAGCCAGTCCGGACAGGGACCCTACGAGCAGTACTTC. The gene calls are TRBV3-1 (or the pseudogene TRBV3-2) and TRBJ2-7; TRBD1 agrees at 8 bases. In germline, CDR1 is LGHDT, CDR2 YNNKEL (reference sequence). This CDR3 is built from 15 residues. The trim removed 3 bases at V and 2 bases at J, leaving 6 bases unmatched.

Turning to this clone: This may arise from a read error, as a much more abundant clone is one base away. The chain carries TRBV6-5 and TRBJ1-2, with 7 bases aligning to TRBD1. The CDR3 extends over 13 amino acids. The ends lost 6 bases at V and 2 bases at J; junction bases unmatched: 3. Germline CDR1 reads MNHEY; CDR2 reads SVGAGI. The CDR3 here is CASSPTGNYGYTF. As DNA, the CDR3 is TGTGCCAGCAGCCCGACAGGGAACTATGGCTACACCTTC.

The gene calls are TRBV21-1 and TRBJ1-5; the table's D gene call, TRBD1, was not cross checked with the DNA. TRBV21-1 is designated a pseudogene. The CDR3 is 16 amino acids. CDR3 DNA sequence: TGTGCCAGCAGCAAATTTTACAGGGAAAGCAATCAGCCCCAGCATTTT. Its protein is CASSKFYRESNQPQHF.

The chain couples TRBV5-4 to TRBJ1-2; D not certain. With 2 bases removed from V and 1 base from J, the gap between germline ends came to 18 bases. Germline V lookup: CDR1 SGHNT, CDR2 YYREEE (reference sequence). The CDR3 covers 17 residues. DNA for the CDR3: TGTGCCAGCAGCTTTTTTACCCCAGGCCCAATTAACTATGGCTACACCTTC. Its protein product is CASSFFTPGPINYGYTF.

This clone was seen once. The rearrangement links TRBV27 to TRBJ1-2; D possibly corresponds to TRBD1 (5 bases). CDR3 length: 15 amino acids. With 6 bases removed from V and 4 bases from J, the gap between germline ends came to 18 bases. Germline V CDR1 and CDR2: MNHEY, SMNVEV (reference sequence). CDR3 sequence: CASRPAVQEIYGYTF. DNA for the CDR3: TGTGCCAGCAGACCGGCTGTACAGGAAATCTATGGCTACACCTTC.

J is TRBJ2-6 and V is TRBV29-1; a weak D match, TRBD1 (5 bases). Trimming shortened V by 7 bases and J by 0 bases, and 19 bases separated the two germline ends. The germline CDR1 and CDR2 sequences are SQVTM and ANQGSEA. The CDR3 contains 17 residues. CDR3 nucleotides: TGCAGCGCACTATGGACACAACTGAACTCTGGGGCCAACGTCCTGACTTTC. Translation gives CSALWTQLNSGANVLTF.

DNA for the CDR3: TGTGCCAGCAGCTCTTTACCGACTAGCGGGGGCCTCTACAATGAGCAGTTCTTC. This gives the protein CASSSLPTSGGLYNEQFF. V usage is TRBV11-2 and J usage is TRBJ2-1; 12 nucleotides line up with TRBD2. Per the germline V gene, CDR1 is SGHAT and CDR2 is FQNNGV. The length of the CDR3 is 18 residues. The trim removed 4 bases at V and 3 bases at J, leaving 10 bases unmatched.

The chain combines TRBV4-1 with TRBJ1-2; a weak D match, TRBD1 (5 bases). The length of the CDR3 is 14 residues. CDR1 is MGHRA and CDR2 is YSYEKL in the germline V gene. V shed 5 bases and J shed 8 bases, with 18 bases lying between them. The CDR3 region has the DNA TGCGCCAGCAGCGCTCTATCGGGGGGAGTAGGCTACACCTTC. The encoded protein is CASSALSGGVGYTF.

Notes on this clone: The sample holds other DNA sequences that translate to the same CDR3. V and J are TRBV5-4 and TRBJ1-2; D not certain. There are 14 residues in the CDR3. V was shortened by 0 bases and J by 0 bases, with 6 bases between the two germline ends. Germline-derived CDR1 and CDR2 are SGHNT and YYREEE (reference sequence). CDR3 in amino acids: CASSLDRANYGYTF. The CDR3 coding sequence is TGTGCCAGCAGCTTGGACCGAGCTAACTATGGCTACACCTTC.

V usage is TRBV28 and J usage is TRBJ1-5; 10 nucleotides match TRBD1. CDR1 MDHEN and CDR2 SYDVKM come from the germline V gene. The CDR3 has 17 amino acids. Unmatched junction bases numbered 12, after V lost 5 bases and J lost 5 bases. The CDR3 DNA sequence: TGTGCCAGCAGTCCACTTAGGGACAGGGGCTGGGATCAGCCCCAGCATTTT. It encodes CASSPLRDRGWDQPQHF.

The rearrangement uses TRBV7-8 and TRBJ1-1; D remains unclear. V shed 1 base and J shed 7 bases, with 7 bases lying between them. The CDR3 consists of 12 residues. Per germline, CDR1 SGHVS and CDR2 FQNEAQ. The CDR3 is CASSLVSREAFF. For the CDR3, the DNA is TGTGCCAGCAGCTTAGTATCCCGTGAAGCTTTCTTT.

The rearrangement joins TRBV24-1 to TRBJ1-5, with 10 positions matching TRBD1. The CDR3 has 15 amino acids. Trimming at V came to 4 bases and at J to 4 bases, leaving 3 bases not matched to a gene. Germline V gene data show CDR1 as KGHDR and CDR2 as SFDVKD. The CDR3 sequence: CATSDRTGGNQPQHF. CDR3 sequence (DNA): TGTGCCACCAGTGACAGGACAGGGGGAAATCAGCCCCAGCATTTT.